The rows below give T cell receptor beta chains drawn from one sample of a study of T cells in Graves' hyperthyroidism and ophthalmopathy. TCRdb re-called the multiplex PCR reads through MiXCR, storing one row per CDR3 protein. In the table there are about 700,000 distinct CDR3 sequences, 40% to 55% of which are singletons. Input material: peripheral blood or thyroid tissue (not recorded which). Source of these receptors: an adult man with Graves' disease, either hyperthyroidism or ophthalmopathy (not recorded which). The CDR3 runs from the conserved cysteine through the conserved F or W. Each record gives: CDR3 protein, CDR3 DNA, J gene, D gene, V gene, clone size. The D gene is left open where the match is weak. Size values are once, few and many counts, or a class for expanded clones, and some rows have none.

CASSLAETSGGYEQYF	TGTGCCAGCAGCTTAGCTGAGACTAGCGGGGGCTACGAGCAGTACTTC	TRBJ2-7	TRBD2	TRBV7-2	NA
CASSEHGAGGDEELFF	TGTGCCAGCAGTGAACATGGGGCAGGGGGTGATGAAGAACTGTTTTTT	TRBJ1-4	TRBD1	TRBV2	NA
CASSVGHREHTEAFF	TGTGCCAGCAGCGTAGGGCACAGGGAGCACACTGAAGCTTTCTTT	TRBJ1-1	NA	TRBV9	NA
CASSVGSGTVYEAFF	TGTGCCAGCAGCGTAGGTTCCGGGACAGTTTATGAAGCTTTCTTT	TRBJ1-1	TRBD1	TRBV9	once
CSVQVLNTEAFF	TGCAGCGTTCAGGTATTGAACACTGAAGCTTTCTTT	TRBJ1-1	NA	TRBV29-1	many
CASSARQGHEQYF	TGTGCCAGCAGTGCGAGACAGGGCCACGAGCAGTACTTC	TRBJ2-7	TRBD1	TRBV2	NA
CASSGLSGGRETQYF	TGTGCCAGCAGTGGACTGTCGGGCGGGCGAGAGACCCAGTACTTC	TRBJ2-5	NA	TRBV2	many
CASSQGTGVGQPQHF	TGTGCCAGCAGCCAGGGGACAGGGGTGGGTCAGCCCCAGCATTTT	TRBJ1-5	TRBD1	TRBV7-9	NA
CASSGQGMGNQPQHF	TGTGCCAGCAGCGGACAGGGTATGGGCAATCAGCCCCAGCATTTT	TRBJ1-5	TRBD1	TRBV10-3	few
CASSGDSGTGNTEAFF	TGTGCCAGCAGTGGAGATTCCGGGACAGGGAACACTGAAGCTTTCTTT	TRBJ1-1	TRBD1	TRBV6-1	few
CATSSLILGEQYF	TGTGCCACCAGCAGCTTGATTCTTGGGGAGCAGTACTTC	TRBJ2-7	NA	TRBV15	NA
CASSATATYEQYF	TGCGCCAGCAGTGCGACTGCAACCTACGAGCAGTACTTC	TRBJ2-7	NA	TRBV10-1	many
CASSLAVSGLNRETEAFF	TGCGCCAGCAGCTTGGCTGTTTCTGGCCTGAACAGGGAGACTGAAGCTTTCTTT	TRBJ1-1	NA	TRBV5-1	NA
CSAFRGTSGYEQYF	TGCAGTGCTTTCCGCGGGACTAGCGGATACGAGCAGTACTTC	TRBJ2-7	TRBD2	TRBV20-1	NA
CAISGGAGNTIYF	TGTGCCATCAGTGGGGGGGCGGGAAACACCATATATTTT	TRBJ1-3	NA	TRBV10-3	NA
CASSQDRDGAEQYF	TGTGCCAGCAGCCAAGATAGGGACGGTGCAGAGCAGTACTTC	TRBJ2-7	NA	TRBV7-3	NA
CASSSWSDMNTEAFF	TGCGCCAGCAGCTCCTGGAGCGACATGAACACTGAAGCTTTCTTT	TRBJ1-1	NA	TRBV7-9	NA
CATSRDKVGYGYTF	TGTGCCACCAGCAGAGACAAGGTTGGCTATGGCTACACCTTC	TRBJ1-2	NA	TRBV15	many
CASSLPPGTSRRETQYF	TGTGCCAGCAGTTTGCCCCCTGGGACTAGTCGGCGAGAGACCCAGTACTTC	TRBJ2-5	TRBD2	TRBV6-1	few
CASSLSGGQSTEAFF	TGTGCCAGCAGCTTAAGTGGGGGGCAGAGCACTGAAGCTTTCTTT	TRBJ1-1	NA	TRBV7-2	many
CASSPLGQGAHGTEAFF	TGTGCCAGCAGCCCACTGGGACAGGGGGCCCATGGCACTGAAGCTTTCTTT	TRBJ1-1	TRBD1	TRBV7-9	NA
CASSQEPGQGAYEQYF	TGCGCCAGCAGCCAAGAGCCGGGACAGGGGGCCTACGAGCAGTACTTC	TRBJ2-7	TRBD1	TRBV7-3	once
CASSLTGGDSPLHF	TGTGCCAGCAGCTTGACAGGGGGGGATTCACCCCTCCACTTT	TRBJ1-6	TRBD1	TRBV7-2	many
CASSISMGGNQPQHF	TGTGCCAGCAGTATATCGATGGGTGGCAATCAGCCCCAGCATTTT	TRBJ1-5	NA	TRBV24-1	NA
CASSNQELHF	TGTGCCAGCAGCAATCAGGAACTCCACTTT	TRBJ1-6	NA	TRBV7-9	many
CASSSSGGPGANVLTF	TGTGCCAGCAGCTCCTCGGGAGGGCCTGGGGCCAACGTCCTGACTTTC	TRBJ2-6	TRBD2	TRBV7-8	many
CASTRDHQETQYF	TGTGCCAGCACGAGGGACCACCAAGAGACCCAGTACTTC	TRBJ2-5	NA	TRBV2	NA
CATSRDRTNSPLHF	TGTGCCACCAGCAGAGATCGAACGAATTCACCCCTCCACTTT	TRBJ1-6	NA	TRBV15	many
CASSPTPKSGWEEKLFF	TGTGCCAGCAGCCCGACCCCGAAGTCAGGGTGGGAGGAAAAACTGTTTTTT	TRBJ1-4	NA	TRBV7-6	NA
CASSIGGGGSNQPQHF	TGTGCCAGTAGTATAGGGGGGGGTGGAAGCAATCAGCCCCAGCATTTT	TRBJ1-5	NA	TRBV19	NA
CATSSWDRGHGYTF	TGTGCCACCAGTTCGTGGGACAGGGGGCATGGCTACACCTTC	TRBJ1-2	TRBD1	TRBV24-1	once
CASSPQDNYGYTF	TGTGCCAGCAGTCCCCAGGATAACTATGGCTACACCTTC	TRBJ1-2	NA	TRBV7-4	NA
CASREYGGAGGYTF	TGTGCCAGCAGGGAGTATGGGGGAGCTGGTGGCTACACCTTC	TRBJ1-2	NA	TRBV25-1	NA
CASKAGTGVPLHF	TGTGCCAGCAAGGCCGGGACAGGGGTACCCCTCCACTTT	TRBJ1-6	TRBD1	TRBV7-8	NA
CASSLTALADSSYEQYF	TGTGCCAGCAGCTTAACGGCCTTGGCGGACAGCTCCTACGAGCAGTACTTC	TRBJ2-7	NA	TRBV7-9	NA
CASSQQGRSYGYTF	TGTGCCAGCAGCCAACAGGGAAGGTCCTATGGCTACACCTTC	TRBJ1-2	NA	TRBV2	many
CASSEEGGIQPQHF	TGTGCCAGCAGCGAGGAGGGAGGGATCCAGCCCCAGCATTTT	TRBJ1-5	NA	TRBV2	many
CASVDRPLNTEAFF	TGTGCCAGCGTCGACAGGCCCCTGAACACTGAAGCTTTCTTT	TRBJ1-1	NA	TRBV7-9	many
CASSQDRDGYGYTF	TGCGCCAGCAGCCAAGATAGGGACGGGTATGGCTACACCTTC	TRBJ1-2	NA	TRBV4-1	few
CASSLTGGQGYEQYF	TGTGCCAGCAGCTTGACAGGGGGCCAAGGCTACGAGCAGTACTTC	TRBJ2-7	TRBD1	TRBV7-3	once
CSLEEDSGEQYF	TGCAGCCTTGAAGAAGACAGCGGCGAGCAGTACTTC	TRBJ2-7	NA	TRBV29-1	many
CSGTHGTAGNTIYF	TGCAGCGGGACCCACGGGACAGCTGGAAACACCATATATTTT	TRBJ1-3	TRBD1	TRBV29-1	NA
CASSWTGKTGELFF	TGTGCCAGCAGTTGGACAGGGAAGACCGGGGAGCTGTTTTTT	TRBJ2-2	TRBD1	TRBV12-3/TRBV12-4	NA
CASTLQGLSNQPQHF	TGTGCCAGTACTTTACAGGGCCTTAGCAATCAGCCCCAGCATTTT	TRBJ1-5	NA	TRBV19	few
CASSLWTSVVRETQYF	TGTGCCAGCAGCCTCTGGACTAGCGTCGTCCGAGAGACCCAGTACTTC	TRBJ2-5	TRBD2	TRBV7-6	many
CSARAVYGYTF	TGCAGTGCTAGAGCTGTCTATGGCTACACCTTC	TRBJ1-2	NA	TRBV20-1	many
CASSYGEDNSPLHF	TGTGCCAGCAGTTACGGGGAGGATAATTCACCCCTCCACTTT	TRBJ1-6	NA	TRBV6-5	NA
CAIGHPEAFF	TGTGCCATCGGTCACCCAGAAGCTTTCTTT	TRBJ1-1	NA	TRBV10-3	many